The next 21 T cell receptor beta chains were all read from a single sample in a study of blood T cells in healthy people across ages. Through a sample-barcoded 5' primer and a J-beta primer mix, a second PCR was run for roughly 6 to 11 cycles. TCRdb ran MiXCR on the 5' RACE reads and lists one entry per CDR3 protein. The sample records about 760,000 distinct CDR3 sequences, just under 25% being singletons. These data were likewise used in another study, on T cells of mothers and their children.

Sequencing was done on a sample of blood. The origin of the receptors is a boy aged 10-17 years in good health.

The V and J genes are TRBV20-1 and TRBJ2-2, with D possibly being TRBD2 (6 bases). The ends were cut back, 1 base at V and 6 bases at J, with 6 bases in the middle. Germline CDR1 reads DFQATT; CDR2 reads SNEGSKA (reference sequence). CDR3 length equals 12 residues. The CDR3 DNA reads TGCAGTGCTAGAGGGAGGGCCGGGGAGCTGTTTTTT. Translation: CSARGRAGELFF.

In this sample, this clonotype turned up a few times. The CDR3 nucleotides read TGTGCCAGCAGCCCCCCCCAGGGGCGCCCCAGCACAGATACGCAGTATTTT. It encodes CASSPPQGRPSTDTQYF. The chain is built from TRBV12-3 or TRBV12-4 and TRBJ2-3; possibly TRBD1 for D (6 bases). The CDR3 runs to 17 residues. V was clipped by 6 bases and J by 0 bases, with 19 bases between them.

This clonotype has a handful of counts. V gene TRBV20-1 combines with J gene TRBJ2-7; the match to TRBD1 covers 11 bases. V trimming: 6 bases; J trimming: 2 bases; junction bases outside the gene matches: 9. The CDR3 has 15 amino acids. Germline V CDR1 and CDR2: DFQATT, SNEGSKA (reference sequence). CDR3 residues: CSADRTGGKPYEQYF. As DNA, the CDR3 is TGCAGTGCCGACCGGACAGGGGGCAAACCCTACGAGCAGTACTTC.

This clonotype was counted a few times. The chain uses TRBV12-3 or TRBV12-4 and TRBJ1-6; D unclear. This CDR3 spans 15 amino acids. Trimming cost V 4 bases and J 10 bases, with 17 bases left between them. The CDR3 protein is CASSSTAGAESPLHF. In DNA, the CDR3 is TGTGCCAGCAGTTCGACTGCGGGCGCAGAGTCACCCCTCCACTTT.

The sample holds a few counts of this clonotype. This chain joins TRBV2 and TRBJ2-7, with TRBD2 matching over 13 bases. Trimming removed 3 bases from V and 6 bases from J; junction bases left unmatched: 2. Germline-derived CDR1 and CDR2 are SNHLY and FYNNEI. This CDR3 has 14 amino acids. Written as DNA, the CDR3 is TGTGCCAGCAGTGACGGACTAGCGGGAGTCGAGCAGTACTTC. Its translation: CASSDGLAGVEQYF. Full variable domain (rest looked up from reference TRBV2 and TRBJ2-7): EPEVTQTPSHQVTQMGQEVILRCVPISNHLYFYWYRQILGQKVEFLVSFYNNEISEKSEIFDDQFSVERPDGSNFTLKIRSTKLEDSAMYFCASSDGLAGVEQYFGPGTRLTVT.

This clonotype has more than one count but fewer than ten. V and J are TRBV24-1 and TRBJ1-1, with D uncertain. Germline V gene data show CDR1 as KGHDR and CDR2 as SFDVKD. The CDR3 consists of 12 residues. Trimming cost V 5 bases and J 4 bases, with 7 bases left between them. CDR3 bases: TGTGCCACCAGTGGTAGAAGCACTGAAGCTTTCTTT. As protein: CATSGRSTEAFF.

This clonotype was picked up a small number of times. This chain links TRBV20-1 with TRBJ1-3, with 7 bases aligning to TRBD1. The CDR3 covers 14 residues. Germline lookup yields CDR1 DFQATT and CDR2 SNEGSKA (reference sequence). The junction had 4 bases not matched to a gene; V was cut back by 3 bases and J by 2 bases. DNA for the CDR3: TGCAGTGCTAGTAAAACAGGGGCTGGAAACACCATATATTTT. Protein product: CSASKTGAGNTIYF.

The rearrangement links TRBV4-3 to TRBJ2-5; TRBD1 matches at 9 bases. The J call may be faulty, since TRBJ2-7 better matches the DNA end. Germline-derived CDR1 and CDR2 are LGHNA and YSLEER. The CDR3 extends over 15 amino acids. CDR3 protein: CASSDRTGAFYEQYF. In DNA, the CDR3 is TGCGCCAGCAGCGATAGGACAGGGGCGTTCTACGAGCAGTACTTC.

This clonotype was counted between two and nine times. The chain carries TRBV6-6 and TRBJ2-5; D remains ambiguous. The CDR3 runs 16 residues. V lost 7 bases and J 1 base, leaving 19 bases between the germline ends. Germline assignment: CDR1 MNHNY and CDR2 SVGAGI (reference sequence). In nucleotides, the CDR3 is TGTGCCAGCAACCTACCGGGTCCCAAAGGCCAAGAGACCCAGTACTTC. This translates into CASNLPGPKGQETQYF.

In this sample, this clonotype turned up a few times. V gene TRBV24-1 combines with J gene TRBJ1-2; TRBD1 agrees at 7 bases. V was clipped by 7 bases and J by 6 bases; unmatched bases: 10. The CDR3 spans 14 residues. The germline V gene encodes CDR1 KGHDR and CDR2 SFDVKD. This CDR3 reads CATRATGQTNGYTF. In nucleotides, the CDR3 is TGTGCCACCAGAGCCACGGGACAGACGAATGGCTACACCTTC.

The chain carries TRBV7-9 and TRBJ1-1; 7 nucleotides line up with TRBD1. V shed 5 bases and J 9 bases; nucleotides not matched to a gene: 9. Germline assignment: CDR1 SEHNR and CDR2 FQNEAQ (reference sequence). The CDR3 spans 13 residues. The CDR3 sequence: CASSRGTEFQAFF. The CDR3 DNA reads as TGTGCCAGCAGCCGCGGGACAGAATTCCAAGCTTTCTTT.

The J gene is TRBJ2-5, the V gene TRBV5-1; 9 bases map to TRBD2. After removal of 3 bases from V and 5 bases from J, the junction contained 8 bases not matched to a gene. CDR3 size: 15 residues. CDR1 is SGHRS and CDR2 is YFSETQ in the germline V gene. In nucleotides, the CDR3 is TGCGCCAGCAGCTGGGGTAGCGGGGGAGGTGAGACCCAGTACTTC. Its protein is CASSWGSGGGETQYF.

The chain is built from TRBV29-1 and TRBJ2-7; a possible D gene is TRBD1 (5 bases). Germline CDR1 reads SQVTM; CDR2 reads ANQGSEA. CDR3 length equals 12 residues. The germline V and J ends were trimmed by 8 bases and 3 bases, with 14 bases remaining between them. The CDR3 is CSIETASYEQYF. The DNA for the CDR3 is TGCAGCATAGAGACAGCCAGCTACGAGCAGTACTTC.

V usage is TRBV20-1 and J usage is TRBJ2-3; the D gene is possibly TRBD2 (5 bases). This CDR3 has 15 residues. Germline CDR1 and CDR2: DFQATT and SNEGSKA (reference sequence). V was cut by 0 bases and J by 1 base, with 11 bases left in between. The CDR3 coding sequence is TGCAGTGCTAGAGATCCGAGGGCGGGCACAGATACGCAGTATTTT. Translated, it gives CSARDPRAGTDTQYF.

J is TRBJ2-4 and V is TRBV10-3, with 9 bases matching TRBD1. Germline assignment: CDR1 ENHRY and CDR2 SYGVKD. The CDR3 sequence is 14 residues long. V lost 2 bases, J lost 10 bases, and 6 bases stayed unmatched. The CDR3 sequence is CAISEDRGWMIQYF. The DNA for the CDR3 is TGTGCCATCAGTGAGGACAGGGGGTGGATGATTCAGTACTTC.

This clonotype was seen more than once but under ten times. The rearrangement uses TRBV24-1 and TRBJ2-1, with D uncertain. Germline V gives CDR1 KGHDR, CDR2 SFDVKD. The CDR3 length is 14 residues. V was shortened by 4 bases and J by 0 bases, with 6 bases between the two germline ends. The chain's CDR3 is CATSEGPSYNEQFF. The CDR3 nucleotides are TGTGCCACCAGTGAAGGCCCCTCCTACAATGAGCAGTTCTTC.

This clonotype was counted between two and nine times. The V gene is TRBV9, the J gene TRBJ2-5, with a tentative D call TRBD2 (5 bases). Germline CDR1 reads SGDLS; CDR2 reads YYNGEE. The CDR3 has 17 amino acids. V lost 0 bases to trimming and J lost 1 base, with 16 bases between them. The CDR3 here is CASSVASGTTSQETQYF. CDR3 coding DNA: TGTGCCAGCAGCGTAGCGAGCGGAACCACCTCCCAAGAGACCCAGTACTTC.

This clonotype has a handful of counts. The V call is TRBV19, the J call TRBJ1-2, with a weak D call TRBD1 (5 bases). There are 14 residues in the CDR3. Germline assignment: CDR1 LNHDA and CDR2 SQIVND (reference sequence). Trimming pared 3 bases from V and 3 bases from J, leaving 11 bases between. The CDR3 sequence is CASSIRGLHYGYTF. CDR3 in DNA: TGTGCCAGTAGTATCCGGGGCCTTCACTATGGCTACACCTTC.

V gene TRBV20-1 combines with J gene TRBJ2-5, with 9 bases identical to TRBD2. In germline, CDR1 is DFQATT, CDR2 SNEGSKA (reference sequence). Trimming took 5 bases from V and 7 from J; bases not matched to a gene: 11. The CDR3 sequence is 14 residues long. CDR3: CSAGRTSEAGTQYF. The CDR3 DNA sequence: TGCAGTGCTGGTAGGACTAGCGAGGCGGGGACCCAGTACTTC.

This clonotype turned up a few times. The chain links TRBV29-1 to TRBJ2-7; TRBD1 matches at 7 bases. The CDR3 is 13 residues long. Germline values: CDR1 SQVTM, CDR2 ANQGSEA. The junction had 8 bases not matched to a gene; V was cut back by 6 bases and J by 3 bases. The CDR3 loop reads CSVAGTASYEQYF. The CDR3 DNA sequence: TGCAGCGTGGCCGGGACAGCAAGCTACGAGCAGTACTTC.

This clonotype has only a few counts. The J gene is TRBJ2-7, the V gene TRBV20-1; 7 nucleotides match TRBD2. The CDR3 has 14 residues. CDR1 and CDR2 (germline): DFQATT, SNEGSKA (reference sequence). With 1 base clipped from V and 2 bases from J, the junction kept 5 bases outside the gene matches. CDR3 sequence: CSARVSSGAYEQYF. CDR3 nucleotide sequence: TGCAGTGCTAGAGTTTCTAGCGGTGCCTACGAGCAGTACTTC.